A selection of T cell receptor beta chains follows, all from one sample in a study of blood T cell repertoires in COVID-19. Sequencing used immunoSEQ multiplex PCR; TCRdb keeps in-frame clones, though not all of them. The sample has tens of thousands of clones, less than 85% seen once. The sequenced material came from peripheral blood. Receptor source: a man in his sixties with acute or convalescent COVID-19. CDR3s include the opening cysteine and the closing phenylalanine or tryptophan. The D gene is left open where the match is weak. Clone size appears in some rows only: once, few, many, or a class for an expanded clone.

.	TRBV30	TRBJ1-1	.	TGTGCCTGGAGCCTAGGCGGCCCCCTATCTTTT	CAWSLGGPLSF
TRBD1	TRBV27	TRBJ1-1	.	TGTGCCAGCAGTTCCCGGACAGGGGTCACTGAAGCTTTCTTT	CASSSRTGVTEAFF
.	TRBV7-9	TRBJ2-6	.	TGTGCCAGCAGCTTTGGCAGGGCACACTCTGGGGCCAACGTCCTGACTTTC	CASSFGRAHSGANVLTF
.	TRBV2	TRBJ1-2	.	TGTGCCAGCGAGATGGTCTATGGCTACACCTTC	CASEMVYGYTF
.	TRBV19	TRBJ2-2	.	TGTGCCAGTAGTCGGACTTACGCGAACACCGGGGAGCTGTTTTTT	CASSRTYANTGELFF
.	TRBV30	TRBJ1-1	.	TGTGCCTGGGCGCTAGGGACACTCACTGAAGCTTTCTTT	CAWALGTLTEAFF
.	TRBV6-5	TRBJ1-5	once	TGTGCCAGCAAACAGAATAGCAATCAGCCCCAGCATTTT	CASKQNSNQPQHF
.	TRBV7-3	TRBJ1-1	.	TGTGCCAGCAGTTCCTCCGGGATTGCTGAAGCTTTCTTT	CASSSSGIAEAFF
.	TRBV11-2	TRBJ1-2	.	TGTGCCAGCAGCGCGGACCCACGGAGGGGCTACACCTTC	CASSADPRRGYTF
TRBD1	TRBV12-5	TRBJ1-4	.	TGTGCTAGTGGTTCTGGACAGGCGGCCATTAATGAAAAACTGTTTTTT	CASGSGQAAINEKLFF
TRBD2	TRBV11-3	TRBJ2-1	.	TGTGCCAGCAGCCGGGCCCCTAGCGGTTACAATGAGCAGTTCTTC	CASSRAPSGYNEQFF
.	TRBV11-2	TRBJ2-5	.	TGTGCCAGCAGCTTAGACAGGAGGACCTTCGGTGGGACCCAGTACTTC	CASSLDRRTFGGTQYF
.	TRBV6-5	TRBJ2-3	.	TGTGCCAGTGGGCAAATGACAAGCACAGATACGCAGTATTTT	CASGQMTSTDTQYF
TRBD2	TRBV7-8	TRBJ2-7	.	TGTGCCAGCAGCCACAGACTAGCGGTCTCCTACGAGCAGTACTTC	CASSHRLAVSYEQYF
.	TRBV7-8	TRBJ1-4	.	TGTGCCAGCAGCCTACTGCCCACTAAGGATGAAAAACTGTTTTTT	CASSLLPTKDEKLFF
.	TRBV6-5	TRBJ1-1	.	TGTGCCAGCAGCTTCGGGGGTGGTAGCAAGACTGAAGCTTTCTTT	CASSFGGGSKTEAFF
.	TRBV24-1	TRBJ2-7	few	TGTGCCACCAGTGACCCACCCGACAGGTCGCCCTACGAGCAGTACTTC	CATSDPPDRSPYEQYF
.	TRBV10-3	TRBJ2-7	.	TGTGCCATCAGTGAAACCCATGAGGGGCAGTACTTC	CAISETHEGQYF
.	TRBV9	TRBJ1-1	.	TGTGCCAGCAGCGGACAGGAGTTTGTCGGCACTGAAGCTTTCTTT	CASSGQEFVGTEAFF
TRBD2	TRBV6-6	TRBJ2-5	.	TGTGCCAGCAGGTCAACTAGCGGGGGGGACCAAGAGACCCAGTACTTC	CASRSTSGGDQETQYF
TRBD1	TRBV6-5	TRBJ1-2	.	TGTGCCAGCACCGAGGGACAGAGCTATGGCTACACCTTC	CASTEGQSYGYTF
.	TRBV5-1	TRBJ2-1	.	TGCGCCAGCAGCTTGAGGGGGGGACATGAGCAGTTCTTC	CASSLRGGHEQFF
.	TRBV5-8	TRBJ1-1	.	TGTGCCAGCAGCAGAAATACGGGAGACACTGAAGCTTTCTTT	CASSRNTGDTEAFF
TRBD2	TRBV6-1	TRBJ2-7	.	TGTGCCAGCAGTGAGAGTAGCGGGGGGGCCCGCGAGCAGTACTTC	CASSESSGGAREQYF
.	TRBV11-3	TRBJ2-3	once	TGTGCCAGCAGCTTAGGGGCTTCGACCCTGTATTTT	CASSLGASTLYF
TRBD1	TRBV5-5	TRBJ1-5	.	TGTGCCAGCAGCCCCGGGACAGGGTATAGCAATCAGCCCCAGCATTTT	CASSPGTGYSNQPQHF
TRBD1	TRBV7-2	TRBJ1-6	few	TGTGCCAGCAGCTTAGCCGGGGCAGGGGGAAATAATTCACCCCTCCACTTT	CASSLAGAGGNNSPLHF
TRBD1	TRBV9	TRBJ1-2	.	TGTGCCAGCAGCCACCGACAGGGTATAGACTATGGCTACACCTTC	CASSHRQGIDYGYTF
TRBD1	TRBV7-2	TRBJ1-5	.	TGTGCCAGCAGCTCACAGGGGGTACGCAATCAGCCCCAGCATTTT	CASSSQGVRNQPQHF
.	TRBV11-2	TRBJ1-2	.	TGTGCCAGCAGCCCTACTAAGGCTGGTCCCTATGGCTACACCTTC	CASSPTKAGPYGYTF
.	TRBV12-3/TRBV12-4	TRBJ1-2	.	TGTGCCAGCAGTTTACCGGTAGGGGAAGGCTACACCTTC	CASSLPVGEGYTF
.	TRBV5-1	TRBJ1-1	.	TGCGCCAGCAGCTTGGACGGAGACACTGAAGCTTTCTTT	CASSLDGDTEAFF
.	TRBV2	TRBJ2-3	.	TGTGCCAGCAGGGGAGGTCTAGCTAGTGATACGCAGTATTTT	CASRGGLASDTQYF
.	TRBV6-2/TRBV6-3	TRBJ1-1	.	TGTGCCAGCAGTTATTCGGGAGGTGCCACTGAAGCTTTCTTT	CASSYSGGATEAFF
.	TRBV2	TRBJ1-1	.	TGTGCCAGCAGTGAAGCGCACAGGGACGGCACTGAAGCTTTCTTT	CASSEAHRDGTEAFF
.	TRBV19	TRBJ2-7	few	TGTGCCAGTAGTATGGGGGGAACCGTCACCTACGAGCAGTACTTC	CASSMGGTVTYEQYF
.	TRBV3-1/TRBV3-2	TRBJ2-3	.	TGTGCCAGCAGCCTCCGGGCCTCGGGGGATACGCAGTATTTT	CASSLRASGDTQYF
.	TRBV29-1	TRBJ2-3	.	TGCAGCGTTGAGGTGAACGGGGAAGGCACAGATACGCAGTATTTT	CSVEVNGEGTDTQYF
.	TRBV2	TRBJ2-1	.	TGTGCCATTTCGACGCGGGACGAATACAATGAGCAGTTCTTC	CAISTRDEYNEQFF
TRBD1	TRBV2	TRBJ1-5	.	TGTGCCAGCAGCCTCACCGTTGGGGACAGGGGAGTTGTCAATCAGCCCCAGCATTTT	CASSLTVGDRGVVNQPQHF
.	TRBV29-1	TRBJ2-5	.	TGCAGCGTTGATTTCGGACAATTAAAAGAGACCCAGTACTTC	CSVDFGQLKETQYF
TRBD2	TRBV7-2	TRBJ2-5	.	TGTGCCAGCAGCCCTGGGGGGGGCCAAGAGACCCAGTACTTC	CASSPGGGQETQYF
TRBD1	TRBV12-5	TRBJ2-1	.	TGTGCTAGTGGTCCCCAGGACAGGGTTGGGGAGCAGTTCTTC	CASGPQDRVGEQFF
TRBD2	TRBV30	TRBJ2-3	.	TGTGCCTGGAGTGTCGGGGGGGCTGCAGATACGCAGTATTTT	CAWSVGGAADTQYF
.	TRBV10-3	TRBJ1-2	.	TGTGCCATCAGACCCGGGACAACCGGCAACTATGGCTACACCTTC	CAIRPGTTGNYGYTF
.	TRBV5-1	TRBJ2-5	.	TGCGCCAGCAGCGTTCAACTCCTCCAAGAGACCCAGTACTTC	CASSVQLLQETQYF
TRBD1	TRBV10-3	TRBJ1-2	once	TGTGCCATCAGTGAGCCCTCGGGACAGTCACTTAATGGCTACACCTTC	CAISEPSGQSLNGYTF
.	TRBV4-3	TRBJ1-5	once	TGCGCCAGCAGCCCGGCGGGGGGCAATCAGCCCCAGCATTTT	CASSPAGGNQPQHF